One sample yielded the 28 T cell receptor beta chains listed below, sequenced in a study of neurological immune-mediated disorders. Using its own MiXCR run on the 5' RACE reads, TCRdb lists one record per CDR3 protein. The table shows approximately 65,000 distinct CDR3 sequences, with roughly 4.9% occurring only once. Sequencing was performed on PBMCs. All receptors come from a human donor with multiple sclerosis. The donor label of this sample is uncertain.

This clonotype appeared many times. The genes are TRBV20-1 and TRBJ1-1; TRBD1 agrees at 9 bases. In germline, CDR1 is DFQATT, CDR2 SNEGSKA (reference sequence). V lost 5 bases and J lost 4; bases outside the gene matches: 11. The CDR3 is 15 residues long. The CDR3 here is CSAGLQGQGSTEAFF. CDR3 nucleotide sequence: TGCAGTGCTGGACTCCAGGGACAGGGTAGCACTGAAGCTTTCTTT.

There are a few counts of this clonotype. J is TRBJ1-3 and V is TRBV3-1; no definite D call. V lost 5 bases to trimming and J lost 0 bases, with 8 bases between them. From germline, CDR1 is LGHDT and CDR2 YNNKEL (reference sequence). There are 14 residues in the CDR3. CDR3 in amino acids: CASSSASSGNTIYF. DNA for the CDR3: TGTGCCAGCAGCTCGGCGAGCTCTGGAAACACCATATATTTT.

The chain carries TRBV5-1 and TRBJ2-5; TRBD2 matches 13 bases. The germline V gene has CDR1 SGHRS and CDR2 YFSETQ. CDR3 length equals 17 residues. The V gene end was trimmed by 2 bases and the J gene end by 0 bases; junction bases not matched to a gene: 4. The CDR3 protein is CASSFRGLAGHQETQYF. The DNA for the CDR3 is TGCGCCAGCAGCTTTAGGGGACTAGCGGGGCACCAAGAGACCCAGTACTTC.

This clonotype came up many times. V and J are TRBV2 and TRBJ1-1; D uncertain. The CDR3 is 14 residues long. The V end was cut by 4 bases, the J end by 1 base, with 10 bases between. CDR1 SNHLY and CDR2 FYNNEI come from the germline V gene. CDR3 DNA sequence: TGTGCCAGCAGTGTTGGCCGGGGGAACACTGAAGCTTTCTTT. Its translation: CASSVGRGNTEAFF.

Many counts were recorded for this clonotype. This chain connects TRBV12-3 or TRBV12-4 to TRBJ2-1; D might be TRBD1 (5 bases). Trimming took 7 bases from V and 7 from J, leaving 17 bases between them. The CDR3 covers 14 residues. The CDR3 is CASTVLWGANEQFF. CDR3 bases: TGTGCCAGCACCGTGCTATGGGGCGCAAATGAGCAGTTCTTC.

This clonotype occurred many times. V is TRBV5-1 and J is TRBJ2-1; maybe TRBD2 (5 bases). The CDR3 is 16 residues long. Germline CDR1 SGHRS, CDR2 YFSETQ. The V end lost 0 bases, the J end lost 0 bases, and 10 bases lay between the germline ends. CDR3 sequence reads: CASSLATGSSYNEQFF. CDR3 DNA sequence: TGCGCCAGCAGCTTGGCCACGGGGAGCTCCTACAATGAGCAGTTCTTC.

The sample holds many counts of this clonotype. V usage is TRBV20-1 and J usage is TRBJ2-7; D is perhaps TRBD1 or TRBD2 (6 bases each). The CDR3 covers 15 residues. Trimming removed 0 bases at V and 0 bases at J, with 12 bases between. Germline-derived CDR1 and CDR2 are DFQATT and SNEGSKA (reference sequence). CDR3 loop: CSARDWGADSYEQYF. In nucleotides, the CDR3 is TGCAGTGCTAGAGATTGGGGGGCAGACTCCTACGAGCAGTACTTC.

This clonotype was picked up many times. V usage is TRBV29-1 and J usage is TRBJ2-2, with 10 bases fitting TRBD1. The junction had 11 bases not matched to a gene; V was cut back by 0 bases and J by 1 base. The CDR3 has 19 amino acids. Looked up from germline, CDR1 is SQVTM and CDR2 is ANQGSEA. In DNA form, the CDR3 reads TGCAGCGTTGAAGAAGTAGGGACAGGGGACCACTTGAACACCGGGGAGCTGTTTTTT. It codes for CSVEEVGTGDHLNTGELFF.

This clonotype was observed at least ten times. This chain uses TRBV4-1 with TRBJ1-4, with D uncertain. V was pared by 1 base and J by 0 bases, with 6 bases between. The CDR3 sequence is 15 residues long. CDR1 is MGHRA, CDR2 YSYEKL, per germline. The CDR3 loop reads CASSQGSSTNEKLFF. The CDR3 DNA reads TGCGCCAGCAGCCAAGGTTCCTCAACTAATGAAAAACTGTTTTTT.

This clonotype was detected ten times or more. The genes are TRBV20-1 and TRBJ2-7; 10 bases map to TRBD2. CDR3 size: 15 residues. With V trimmed by 0 bases and J by 4 bases, 6 bases remained unmatched. Per the germline V gene, CDR1 is DFQATT and CDR2 is SNEGSKA (reference sequence). CDR3 coding DNA: TGCAGTGCTAGAGACCTAGCGGGGGCCCCTTACGAGCAGTACTTC. Translating it yields CSARDLAGAPYEQYF.

This clonotype was recorded many times. This rearrangement joins TRBV20-1 to TRBJ1-2, with TRBD1 identical over 8 bases. There are 15 residues in the CDR3. CDR1 and CDR2 from the germline V gene are DFQATT and SNEGSKA (reference sequence). This chain's CDR3 is CRAPLLGQGDYGYTF. Here the CDR3 DNA reads TGCAGGGCCCCCCTCCTCGGACAGGGAGACTATGGCTACACCTTC.

The V call is TRBV29-1, the J call TRBJ2-3, with 9 bases identical to TRBD2. CDR1 SQVTM and CDR2 ANQGSEA come from the germline V gene. V dropped 4 bases and J dropped 3; count of bases not matched to a gene: 8. The CDR3 has 15 residues. The CDR3 reads CSVVPAGGPTDTQYF. The CDR3 DNA follows: TGCAGCGTTGTTCCCGCGGGGGGGCCTACAGATACGCAGTATTTT.

This clonotype was observed many times. This sequence joins TRBV20-1 and TRBJ1-4, with 9 bases that match TRBD1. The length of the CDR3 is 13 residues. The junction had 6 bases not matched to a gene; V was cut back by 6 bases and J by 7 bases. Germline V lookup: CDR1 DFQATT, CDR2 SNEGSKA (reference sequence). DNA of the CDR3: TGCAGTGCCCCGGACAGGGGTGGTGAAAAACTGTTTTTT. Its protein product is CSAPDRGGEKLFF.

Ten or more counts support this clonotype. V is TRBV5-8 and J is TRBJ2-1, with 7 positions matching TRBD2. The ends lost 4 bases at V and 10 bases at J; junction bases unmatched: 14. The germline CDR1 and CDR2 sequences are SGHTS and YDEGEE. The CDR3 is 15 amino acids. CDR3 sequence: CASSPPAGEQGEQFF. CDR3 in DNA: TGTGCCAGCAGCCCACCTGCGGGGGAGCAAGGAGAGCAGTTCTTC.

The rearrangement links TRBV7-2 to TRBJ2-7, with 7 bases matching TRBD1. Germline assignment: CDR1 SGHTA and CDR2 FQGNSA. The CDR3 covers 14 residues. Unmatched junction bases numbered 6, after V lost 5 bases and J lost 2 bases. The CDR3 protein is CASSTATGAYEQYF. The CDR3 nucleotides are TGTGCCAGCAGCACCGCTACAGGGGCCTACGAGCAGTACTTC.

This clonotype was counted many times. This chain joins TRBV7-9 and TRBJ2-1; TRBD2 aligns across 7 bases. CDR3 size: 17 residues. Germline values: CDR1 SEHNR, CDR2 FQNEAQ (reference sequence). The ends lost 4 bases at V and 0 bases at J; junction bases unmatched: 9. For the CDR3, the DNA is TGTGCCAGCAGCTCGGGGAGGGGATTCAGCTCCTACAATGAGCAGTTCTTC. Translated, it gives CASSSGRGFSSYNEQFF.

This clonotype has ten or more counts. The J gene is TRBJ2-7, the V gene TRBV10-3; D call uncertain. Trimming shortened V by 0 bases and J by 0 bases, and 12 bases separated the two germline ends. The germline gives CDR1 ENHRY, CDR2 SYGVKD. The CDR3 consists of 16 residues. This CDR3 reads CAISESAPGPSYEQYF. CDR3 in DNA: TGTGCCATCAGTGAGTCGGCACCCGGGCCCTCCTACGAGCAGTACTTC.

This clonotype came up many times. The rearrangement joins TRBV2 to TRBJ2-3; D is ambiguous. V was cut by 7 bases and J by 0 bases, with 14 bases left in between. The CDR3 has 15 residues. The germline V gene encodes CDR1 SNHLY and CDR2 FYNNEI. The CDR3 spells CASTWDFISTDTQYF. Here the CDR3 DNA reads TGTGCCAGCACCTGGGATTTTATTAGCACAGATACGCAGTATTTT. Looking up the rest from reference TRBV2 and TRBJ2-3 gives the full variable domain: EPEVTQTPSHQVTQMGQEVILRCVPISNHLYFYWYRQILGQKVEFLVSFYNNEISEKSEIFDDQFSVERPDGSNFTLKIRSTKLEDSAMYFCASTWDFISTDTQYFGPGTRLTVL.

The J gene is TRBJ2-3, the V gene TRBV25-1; TRBD1 matches 8 bases. The V gene's germline CDR1 is MGHDK and CDR2 SYGVNS. With V trimmed by 0 bases and J by 2 bases, 4 bases remained unmatched. There are 16 residues in the CDR3. The CDR3 DNA follows: TGTGCCAGCAGTGAATATCGACAGGGGTACACAGATACGCAGTATTTT. It is translated as CASSEYRQGYTDTQYF.

In its sample, this clonotype was seen many times. The chain uses TRBV5-1 and TRBJ2-2; 7 bases are shared with TRBD1. The CDR3 contains 15 residues. The trim removed 5 bases at V and 4 bases at J, leaving 8 bases unmatched. Germline V gives CDR1 SGHRS, CDR2 YFSETQ. CDR3 nucleotide sequence: TGCGCCAGCAGGCCCGGGACAGTCTTCACCGGGGAGCTGTTTTTT. Protein sequence: CASRPGTVFTGELFF.

This clonotype appeared many times. V is TRBV11-2 and J is TRBJ1-1, with D hard to call. This CDR3 has 11 amino acids. CDR1 and CDR2 (germline): SGHAT, FQNNGV. V shed 2 bases and J shed 7 bases, with 5 bases lying between them. The CDR3 region is CASSLQDEAFF. In nucleotides, the CDR3 is TGTGCCAGCAGCTTACAGGATGAAGCTTTCTTT.

This clonotype was counted ten times or more. This sequence joins TRBV5-1 and TRBJ1-1; 8 positions match TRBD1. The CDR3 sequence is 14 residues long. The trim removed 4 bases at V and 1 base at J, leaving 3 bases unmatched. Germline V gives CDR1 SGHRS, CDR2 YFSETQ. The CDR3 is CASSQDRANTEAFF. In nucleotides, the CDR3 is TGCGCCAGCAGCCAGGACAGGGCGAACACTGAAGCTTTCTTT.

This clonotype has at least ten counts. This rearrangement joins TRBV7-8 to TRBJ1-2; D uncertain. CDR3 length: 16 amino acids. CDR1 SGHVS and CDR2 FQNEAQ come from the germline V gene. V lost 2 bases and J 0 bases, leaving 13 bases between the germline ends. This CDR3 reads CASSLMATASNYGYTF. The CDR3 nucleotides read TGTGCCAGCAGCTTAATGGCGACGGCTTCTAACTATGGCTACACCTTC.

This sequence joins TRBV6-5 and TRBJ1-4; maybe TRBD1 (6 bases). Germline lookup yields CDR1 MNHEY and CDR2 SVGAGI. This CDR3 has 14 amino acids. The CDR3 protein is CSCSFGGAGEKLFF. DNA of the CDR3: TGTTCCTGCAGTTTCGGGGGGGCGGGAGAAAAACTGTTTTTT.

Points on this clonotype: At one end the junction does not follow the germline gene, possibly because of a read error. The chain couples TRBV20-1 to TRBJ2-7; TRBD2 agrees at 8 bases. From germline, CDR1 is DFQATT and CDR2 SNEGSKA (reference sequence). This CDR3 is 14 amino acids long. CDR3 protein: CIARAGGYPYEQYF. CDR3 nucleotide sequence: TGCATTGCTAGGGCGGGGGGCTACCCCTACGAGCAGTACTTC.

This clonotype occurred many times. The chain is built from TRBV29-1 and TRBJ2-7; 10 positions agree with TRBD1. This CDR3 is built from 13 residues. V was pared by 7 bases and J by 4 bases, with 7 bases of the junction left unmatched. Germline assignment: CDR1 SQVTM and CDR2 ANQGSEA. This CDR3 is CSARTGGGYEQYF. CDR3 in DNA: TGCAGCGCCCGGACAGGGGGAGGTTACGAGCAGTACTTC.

This clonotype has ten or more counts. This CDR3 reads CAISEGGSTDTQYF. The CDR3 DNA reads as TGTGCCATCAGTGAGGGGGGCAGCACAGATACGCAGTATTTT. This rearrangement joins TRBV10-3 to TRBJ2-3; D perhaps matches TRBD1 (6 bases). The CDR3 has 14 residues. The germline V gene encodes CDR1 ENHRY and CDR2 SYGVKD. The V end lost 2 bases, the J end lost 0 bases, and 6 bases lay between the germline ends.

This clonotype was picked up many times. The J gene is TRBJ2-7, the V gene TRBV5-6; 9 bases line up with TRBD1. The CDR3 has 15 amino acids. The germline V gene has CDR1 SGHDT and CDR2 YYEEEE. V shed 3 bases, J shed 7 bases, and the junction held 11 bases outside the gene matches. The CDR3 here is CASSSGTGSPREQYF. CDR3 DNA sequence: TGTGCCAGCAGCTCTGGGACAGGGTCGCCGCGGGAGCAGTACTTC.